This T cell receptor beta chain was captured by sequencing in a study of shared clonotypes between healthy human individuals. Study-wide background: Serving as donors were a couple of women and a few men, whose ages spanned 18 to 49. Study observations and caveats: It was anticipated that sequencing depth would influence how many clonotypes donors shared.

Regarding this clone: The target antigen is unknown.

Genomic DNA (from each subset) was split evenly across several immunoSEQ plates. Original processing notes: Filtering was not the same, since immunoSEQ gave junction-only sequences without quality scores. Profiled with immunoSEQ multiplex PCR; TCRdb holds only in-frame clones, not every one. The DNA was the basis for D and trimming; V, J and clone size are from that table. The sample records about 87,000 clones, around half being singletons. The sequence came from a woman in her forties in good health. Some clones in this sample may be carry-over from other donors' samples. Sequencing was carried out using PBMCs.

CDR3 in amino acids: CASSPLGGPGEQYF. The CDR3, as DNA: TGTGCCAGCTCACCACTGGGAGGGCCGGGGGAGCAGTACTTC. The chain uses TRBV18 and TRBJ2-7; 7 bases line up with TRBD2. With 1 base clipped from V and 7 bases from J, the junction kept 7 bases outside the gene matches. This CDR3 has 14 residues. The germline CDR1 and CDR2 sequences are KGHSH and LQKENI.